This note documents a single T cell receptor beta chain sequence. The sample holds a few counts of this clone. Its antigen target is currently unknown. Base-call qualities are not available, and no considerably larger clone is one nucleotide away. The cohort was made up of hundreds of healthy bone marrow donors. Cohort members were all nominally healthy when sampled, although unrecorded immune exposures were likely present. The donor was CMV seronegative and was included in the group of under 450 seronegative cohort members. A peripheral blood sample was provided by each donor, and peripheral blood mononuclear cells were used for TCR beta sequencing. Genomic DNA was extracted from the blood cell samples with the Qiagen DNeasy Blood Extraction Kit. Libraries were prepared through the immunoSEQ multiplex PCR assay. For the multiplex PCR, a mixture combining 60 forward primers for TCR Vbeta segments and 13 reverse primers for TCR Jbeta segments was used. Amplification of the CDR3 region of rearranged TCR beta genes was performed with a multiplex PCR assay on genomic DNA. Amplified TCR beta libraries were sequenced as 87-base-pair reads on the Illumina HiSeq System. The published analysis was carried out like this. A later analysis counted around 72 million unique TCR beta chains across the 550 to 800 repertoires, and roughly 9.9 million of these chains were shared by at least two donors. To remove PCR and sequencing errors, raw reads were error-corrected and collapsed into unique sequences using a nearest-neighbor algorithm that merged closely related sequences. CDR3 sequences were aligned to IMGT reference sequences to assign V, D and J gene segments. For a sequence to be retained, a match of at least six nucleotides to both a V gene segment and a J gene segment was required. A rearrangement was called productive if the CDR3 had no stop codons and remained in frame with V and J, and every other rearrangement was called non-productive. CDR3 was defined according to IMGT convention as the region running from the second conserved V-encoded cysteine to the conserved J-encoded phenylalanine. Sequences without an unambiguous match to a single V gene segment were excluded from the earlier analysis of about 600 of the donors. An earlier analysis of several hundred of the donors called V segments functional above 56.7% productive rearrangements and segregating when the between-donor standard deviation exceeded 5%. A statistical classification framework was developed to diagnose cytomegalovirus status using the catalog of TCR beta chain sequences. In a later analysis, TCR nucleotide sequences were compared against IMGT/GENE-DB human TR gene sequences so that V and J genes could be assigned. In a later analysis, CDR3 sequences and most-parsimonious VDJ recombination scenarios were assigned using the TCRdist pipeline. A later analysis defined each TCR beta chain by its CDR3 amino acid sequence plus V-gene family, and excluded reads lacking a unique V-gene family. In a later analysis, some 600 highly shared, low-generation-probability nucleotide sequences were removed to address suspected cross-contamination and a sequencing artifact. In a later analysis, a clonal expansion index was calculated for each public chain from normalized within-repertoire ranks of inferred template counts. In a later analysis, generation probabilities were computed with a VDJ recombination model fitted to out-of-frame rearrangements, and the resulting probabilities were checked against IGoR. In a later analysis, TCR-TCR, TCR-HLA and TCR-CMV co-occurrence was scored with hypergeometric tests, and a repertoire-size bias correction was applied to TCR pairs. To estimate false discovery rates, a later analysis permuted the HLA or CMV assignments 20 times. A later analysis grouped co-occurring TCRs with DBSCAN, adding TCRdist sequence similarity when clustering within HLA-allele-positive subsets. For co-occurrence clustering, repertoires with fewer than 30,000 or more than 120,000 public chains were excluded, along with about five repertoires with anomalous nucleotide sharing. What TCRdb holds here is the immuneACCESS table cut down to in-frame rearrangements. Part of the clones is not present; checked against another copy, under half of the missing clones reflect an unresolved V gene, and the others are unexplained. Clone size and V and J calls were adopted from that table, with D and trimming inferred from the DNA. The sample table contains under 200,000 clones; only one count was recorded for 70% to 90% of them. Around 0.31% of the sample belongs to the ten largest clones.

This sample is part of a study of cytomegalovirus exposure and HLA in healthy donors (dated by TCRdb to 2016 to 2017). As for the study more broadly: According to an earlier analysis of around 600 of the donors, 150 million to 200 million T cells yielded 117 million unique TCR beta sequences and around 280 Gb of sequence data. Around 330 gigabases of sequencing data and 75 million to 85 million unique TCR sequences made up an early release that covered approximately 620 HLA-typed donors. Of the roughly 390 genotyped donors, 81% were placed in the genetic ancestry cluster associated with self-reported Caucasian donors. The study aimed to test whether signatures of past pathogen exposure could be identified by cataloging public T cell receptors. The T cell repertoires of several hundred subjects were profiled by immunosequencing and related to cytomegalovirus serostatus. Besides the first cohort of some 670 subjects, a separate validation cohort made up of 120 different subjects was used. To predict cytomegalovirus infection status, the study brought together high-throughput TCR immunosequencing, statistical association of individual TCRs with disease status, and machine learning. A later analysis re-analyzed previously published TCR beta repertoires from 600 to 850 donors and added high-resolution HLA genotyping to study TCR occurrence patterns. The later analysis used no new phenotypic data to find candidate immune exposures, relying instead on TCR beta sequences and their occurrence across donors. An earlier analysis of 450 to 750 of the donors used high-throughput TCR beta sequencing to judge whether each TCR beta V gene segment behaved as functional or pseudogenic. Donor age, sex, ethnicity and CMV serostatus were collected together with the repertoire data. A later genetic analysis took genome-wide SNP genotypes for about 55% of the roughly 670 donors and used that subset as a discovery cohort. All discovery cohort repertoires had been generated on a single sequencing platform. HLA typing included class I and class II loci at four-digit resolution. The number of typed donors differed by locus: about 620-640 for A, B, C, DRB1 and DQB1; approximately 520 for DQA1; some 610 for DPA1; and approximately 450 for DPB1. Several DR-DQ haplotypes were treated as single units for association and clustering because of strong linkage in the cohort. On average, around 200,000 unique TCR beta nucleotide sequences were sequenced per donor among a few hundred genotyped donors of the cohort, with roughly 19% of those sequences being non-productive. The investigation overall reported the following: In a later analysis, TCR association rates were found to vary across HLA loci, with the most associated TCRs seen for DRB1 alleles and the fewest for HLA-C alleles. According to a later analysis, most CMV-associated TCR beta chains appeared to be HLA-restricted, and the HLA associations seemed to be driven largely by CMV exposure. For the cohort, immune exposure information was limited to CMV serostatus. Because counts were too low, about 15 rarely observed V segments, including chromosome 9 orphons, were left out of the earlier analysis of a few hundred of the donors. The classifier was reported to diagnose cytomegalovirus status with high specificity and sensitivity in both the original cohort and the validation cohort. The cohort was sequenced for TCR beta chains only, and without alpha or paired-chain data the features that could be detected were limited. At a false discovery rate of 0.05, a later analysis linked under 20,000 TCR beta sequences to specific HLA alleles. When HLA alleles, especially DR and DQ, strongly co-occurred, TCR associations were difficult to assign to individual alleles. Compared with equally common non-associated chains, HLA-associated TCR beta chains in a later analysis were more clonally expanded and had lower generation probabilities. Most TCR sequences were observed very rarely across donors, whereas some public TCRs were present in many individuals. The study gave a list of 150 to 200 TCR beta chains associated with cytomegalovirus. According to the authors, the approach could potentially be generalized to other disease states and immunological phenotypes. Some IMGT-functional V segments, including TRBV6-2 and TRBV6-3, could not be distinguished by the 87-base-pair reads and were therefore excluded. Compared with the roughly 670-donor mean, donors in an Asian-associated ancestry cluster had fewer N-insertions in productive TCRs, according to a later genetic analysis. Linkage disequilibrium might explain the correlated functional status among segregating V segments, but an unknown experimental factor could not be excluded. Because HLA typing was unavailable for some donors at each locus, only the typed subset was used in association tests. The presence/absence analyses assumed that sequencing depth was roughly uniform across donors, and that assumption may not be true. An earlier analysis of approximately 530 of the donors showed that most TCR beta V segments appeared in productive rearrangements either about 87% or about 30% of the time, which broadly matched IMGT annotations. An association between a missense DCLRE1C variant and V-gene and J-gene trimming of TCR beta chains was found in a later genetic analysis and replicated in an independent cohort. A few of the identified cytomegalovirus-associated TCR beta chains were confirmed in vitro to be specific for cytomegalovirus antigens. A further reported finding was that TCR beta sequences accurately predicted the HLA-A and HLA-B alleles for most subjects in the first cohort. A later analysis reported that several top co-occurrence clusters appeared linked to parvovirus B19, influenza, CMV and Epstein-Barr virus. A group of highly shared sequence variants was considered likely to be a technical artifact of the sequencing pipeline.

The V end gives up 4 bases and the J end 5 bases, leaving 6 bases in the junction not matched to a gene. The germline V gene yields SGDLS for CDR1 and YYNGEE for CDR2. The CDR3 sequence holds 15 residues, the cysteine and phenylalanine included. CDR3 DNA only is kept here, 45 bases in frame from base 1. The V and J segments used are TRBV9 and TRBJ2-1, with TRBD2 matching 10 junction bases. The clonotype was recovered from a woman in her 30s in good health and CMV-seronegative. Sequences were obtained from PBMCs. The CDR3: CASSKLAGLNNEQFF. In nucleotides, the sequence is TGTGCCAGCAGCAAACTAGCGGGACTTAACAATGAGCAGTTCTTC.